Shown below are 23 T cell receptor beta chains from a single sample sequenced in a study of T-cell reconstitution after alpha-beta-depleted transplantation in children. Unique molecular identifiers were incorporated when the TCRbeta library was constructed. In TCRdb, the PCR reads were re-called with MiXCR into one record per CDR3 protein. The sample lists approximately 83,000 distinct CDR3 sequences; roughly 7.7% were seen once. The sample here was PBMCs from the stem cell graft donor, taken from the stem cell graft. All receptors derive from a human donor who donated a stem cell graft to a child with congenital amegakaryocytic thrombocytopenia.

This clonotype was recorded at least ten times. The CDR3 DNA sequence: TGTGCCAGCAGTCCTCTTGGACTAGCGGGGCCCTATTCCTACAATGAGCAGTTCTTC. This encodes CASSPLGLAGPYSYNEQFF. The rearrangement links TRBV6-4 to TRBJ2-1, with 12 bases matching TRBD2. CDR1 MRHNA and CDR2 SNTAGT come from the germline V gene. There are 19 residues in the CDR3. With 5 bases clipped from V and 1 base from J, the junction kept 12 bases outside the gene matches.

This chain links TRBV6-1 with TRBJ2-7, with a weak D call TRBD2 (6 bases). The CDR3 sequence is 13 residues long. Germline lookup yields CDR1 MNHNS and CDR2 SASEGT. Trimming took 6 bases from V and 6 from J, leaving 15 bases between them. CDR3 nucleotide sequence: TGTGCCAGCAGCAGCCCCTACGGGGGCGAGCAGTACTTC. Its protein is CASSSPYGGEQYF.

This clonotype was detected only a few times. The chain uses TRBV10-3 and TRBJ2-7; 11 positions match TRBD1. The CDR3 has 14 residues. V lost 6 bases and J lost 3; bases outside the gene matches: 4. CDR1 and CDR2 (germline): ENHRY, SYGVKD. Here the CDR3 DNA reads TGTGCCATCAGCACCGGGACAGGGGGCTACGAGCAGTACTTC. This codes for CAISTGTGGYEQYF.

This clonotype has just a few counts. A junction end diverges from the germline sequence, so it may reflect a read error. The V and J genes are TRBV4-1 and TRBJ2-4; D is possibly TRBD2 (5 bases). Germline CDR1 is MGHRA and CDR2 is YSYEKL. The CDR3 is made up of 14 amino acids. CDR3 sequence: CASSQVLGLGSQYF. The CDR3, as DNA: TGCGCCAGCAGCCAAGTACTAGGCTTGGGCAGTCAGTATTTC.

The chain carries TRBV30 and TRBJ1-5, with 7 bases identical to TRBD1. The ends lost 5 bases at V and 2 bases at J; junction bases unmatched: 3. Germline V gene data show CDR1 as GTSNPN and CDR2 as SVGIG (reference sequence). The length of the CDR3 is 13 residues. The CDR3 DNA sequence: TGTGCCTGGGGTACAGGGGGCAATCAGCCCCAGCATTTT. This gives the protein CAWGTGGNQPQHF.

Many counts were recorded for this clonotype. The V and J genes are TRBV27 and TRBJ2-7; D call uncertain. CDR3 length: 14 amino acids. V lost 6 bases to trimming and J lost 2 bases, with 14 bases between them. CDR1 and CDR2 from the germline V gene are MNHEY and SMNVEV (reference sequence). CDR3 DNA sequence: TGTGCCAGCAGCCCTATCTCTTTGACCTACGAGCAGTACTTC. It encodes CASSPISLTYEQYF.

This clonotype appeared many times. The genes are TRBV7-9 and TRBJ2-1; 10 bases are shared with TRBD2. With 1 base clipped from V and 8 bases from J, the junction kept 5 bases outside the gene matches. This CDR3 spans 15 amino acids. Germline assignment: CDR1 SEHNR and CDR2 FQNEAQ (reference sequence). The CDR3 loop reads CASSLGAGGLDEQFF. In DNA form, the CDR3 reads TGTGCCAGCAGCTTAGGAGCGGGGGGGTTGGATGAGCAGTTCTTC. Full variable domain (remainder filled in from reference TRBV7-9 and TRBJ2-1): DTGVSQNPRHKITKRGQNVTFRCDPISEHNRLYWYRQTLGQGPEFLTYFQNEAQLEKSRLLSDRFSAERPKGSFSTLEIQRTEQGDSAMYLCASSLGAGGLDEQFFGPGTRLTVL.

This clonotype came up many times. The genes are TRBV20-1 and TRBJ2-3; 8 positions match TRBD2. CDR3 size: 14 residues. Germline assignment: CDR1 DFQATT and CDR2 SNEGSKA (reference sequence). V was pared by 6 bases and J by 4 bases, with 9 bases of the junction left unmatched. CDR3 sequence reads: CSASRGGRADTQYF. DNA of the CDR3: TGCAGTGCGTCACGGGGGGGGAGGGCAGATACGCAGTATTTT.

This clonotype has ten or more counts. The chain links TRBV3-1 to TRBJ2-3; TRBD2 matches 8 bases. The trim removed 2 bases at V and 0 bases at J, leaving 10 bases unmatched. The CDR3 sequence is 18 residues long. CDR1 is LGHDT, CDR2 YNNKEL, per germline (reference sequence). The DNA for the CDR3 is TGTGCCAGCAGCCAATCAGCGGGGGTAGGGGTCAGCACAGATACGCAGTATTTT. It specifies CASSQSAGVGVSTDTQYF.

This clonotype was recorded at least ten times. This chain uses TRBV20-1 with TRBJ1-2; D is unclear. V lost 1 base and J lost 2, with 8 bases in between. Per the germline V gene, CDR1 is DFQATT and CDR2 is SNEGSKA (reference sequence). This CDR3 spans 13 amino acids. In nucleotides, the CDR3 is TGCAGTGCTAGAGTGACGGGGAACTATGGCTACACCTTC. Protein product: CSARVTGNYGYTF.

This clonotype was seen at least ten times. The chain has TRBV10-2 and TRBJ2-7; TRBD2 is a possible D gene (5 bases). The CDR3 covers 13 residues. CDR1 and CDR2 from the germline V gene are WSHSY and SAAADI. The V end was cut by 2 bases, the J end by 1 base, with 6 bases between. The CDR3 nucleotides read TGCGCCAGCAGTGAGACGGGATCCTACGAGCAGTACTTC. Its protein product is CASSETGSYEQYF.

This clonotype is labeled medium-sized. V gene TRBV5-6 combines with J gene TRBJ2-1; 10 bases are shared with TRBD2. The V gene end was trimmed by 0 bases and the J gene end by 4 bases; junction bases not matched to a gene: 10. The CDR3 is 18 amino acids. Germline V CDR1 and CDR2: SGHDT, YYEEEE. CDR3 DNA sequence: TGTGCCAGCAGCTTGGAAGGGGCTAGCGGGAGTGTGTACAATGAGCAGTTCTTC. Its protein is CASSLEGASGSVYNEQFF. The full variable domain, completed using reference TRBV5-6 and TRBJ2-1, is DAGVTQSPTHLIKTRGQQVTLRCSPKSGHDTVSWYQQALGQGPQFIFQYYEEEERQRGNFPDRFSGHQFPNYSSELNVNALLLGDSALYLCASSLEGASGSVYNEQFFGPGTRLTVL.

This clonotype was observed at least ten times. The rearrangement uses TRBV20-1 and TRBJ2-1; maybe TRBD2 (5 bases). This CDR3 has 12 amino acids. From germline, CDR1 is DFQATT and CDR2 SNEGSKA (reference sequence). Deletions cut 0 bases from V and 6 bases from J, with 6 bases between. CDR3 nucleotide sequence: TGCAGTGCTAGAGAAAGCGGCAATGAGCAGTTCTTC. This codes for CSARESGNEQFF.

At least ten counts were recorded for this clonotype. CDR3 nucleotide sequence: TGTGCCAGCAGTACAAGGACTAGCGGGGGGGCAGATACGCAGTATTTT. Translated: CASSTRTSGGADTQYF. V and J are TRBV25-1 and TRBJ2-3; 15 bases map to TRBD2. The CDR3 is 16 residues long. Germline-derived CDR1 and CDR2 are MGHDK and SYGVNS. V trimming: 5 bases; J trimming: 4 bases; junction bases outside the gene matches: 4.

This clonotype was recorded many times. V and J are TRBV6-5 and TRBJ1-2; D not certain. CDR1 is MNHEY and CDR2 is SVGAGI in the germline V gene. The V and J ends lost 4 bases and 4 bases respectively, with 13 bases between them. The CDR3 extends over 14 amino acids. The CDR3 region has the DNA TGTGCCAGCAGTTCGATAGACTGGGCCTATGGCTACACCTTC. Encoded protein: CASSSIDWAYGYTF.

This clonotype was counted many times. Written as DNA, the CDR3 is TGCAGTGCTAGTAAGGGGTTCGCCAAAAACATTCAGTACTTC. It encodes CSASKGFAKNIQYF. J is TRBJ2-4 and V is TRBV20-1; weak D call: TRBD1 (5 bases). Deletions cut 3 bases from V and 1 base from J, with 10 bases between. The CDR3 sequence is 14 residues long. Germline assignment: CDR1 DFQATT and CDR2 SNEGSKA (reference sequence).

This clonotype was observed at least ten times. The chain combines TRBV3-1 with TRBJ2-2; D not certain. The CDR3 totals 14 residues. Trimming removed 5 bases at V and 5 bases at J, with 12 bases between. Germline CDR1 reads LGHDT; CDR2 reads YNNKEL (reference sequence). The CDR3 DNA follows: TGTGCCAGCAGCTACCGGGCAAGGACCGGGGAGCTGTTTTTT. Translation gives CASSYRARTGELFF.

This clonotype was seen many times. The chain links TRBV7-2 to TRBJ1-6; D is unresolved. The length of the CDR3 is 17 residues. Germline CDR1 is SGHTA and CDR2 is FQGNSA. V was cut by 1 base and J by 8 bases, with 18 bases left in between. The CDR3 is CASSLGPTQGSYSPLHF. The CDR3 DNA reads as TGTGCCAGCAGCTTAGGACCAACCCAAGGGTCTTATTCACCCCTCCACTTT. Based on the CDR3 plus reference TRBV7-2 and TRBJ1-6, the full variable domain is GAGVSQSPSNKVTEKGKDVELRCDPISGHTALYWYRQSLGQGLEFLIYFQGNSAPDKSGLPSDRFSAERTGGSVSTLTIQRTQQEDSAVYLCASSLGPTQGSYSPLHFGNGTRLTVT.

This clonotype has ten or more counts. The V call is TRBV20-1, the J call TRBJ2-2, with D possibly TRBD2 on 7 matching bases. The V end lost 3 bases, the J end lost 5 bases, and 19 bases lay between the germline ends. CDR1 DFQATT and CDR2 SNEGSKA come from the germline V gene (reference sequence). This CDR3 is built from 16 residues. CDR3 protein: CSASTSYGGQTGELFF. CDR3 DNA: TGCAGTGCTAGCACCTCATACGGGGGGCAGACCGGGGAGCTGTTTTTT.

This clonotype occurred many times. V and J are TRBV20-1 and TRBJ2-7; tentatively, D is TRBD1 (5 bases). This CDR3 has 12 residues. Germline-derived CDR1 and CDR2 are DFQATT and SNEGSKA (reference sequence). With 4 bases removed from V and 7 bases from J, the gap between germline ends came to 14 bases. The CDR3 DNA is TGCAGTGCTATTTCAGGGTCCCGGGAGCAGTACTTC. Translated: CSAISGSREQYF.

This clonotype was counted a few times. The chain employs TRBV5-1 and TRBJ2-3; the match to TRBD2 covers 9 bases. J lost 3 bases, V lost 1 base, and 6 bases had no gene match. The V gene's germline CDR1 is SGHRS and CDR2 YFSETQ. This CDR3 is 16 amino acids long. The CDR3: CASSLLAGGLTDTQYF. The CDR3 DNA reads TGCGCCAGCAGCTTGCTGGCGGGGGGGCTGACAGATACGCAGTATTTT.

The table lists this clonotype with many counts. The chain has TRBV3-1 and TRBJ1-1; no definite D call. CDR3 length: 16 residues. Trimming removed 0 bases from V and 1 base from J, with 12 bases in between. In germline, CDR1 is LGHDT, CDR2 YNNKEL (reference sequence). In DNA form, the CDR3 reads TGTGCCAGCAGCCAAGACCTGGGAGCACGGAACACTGAAGCTTTCTTT. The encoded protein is CASSQDLGARNTEAFF.

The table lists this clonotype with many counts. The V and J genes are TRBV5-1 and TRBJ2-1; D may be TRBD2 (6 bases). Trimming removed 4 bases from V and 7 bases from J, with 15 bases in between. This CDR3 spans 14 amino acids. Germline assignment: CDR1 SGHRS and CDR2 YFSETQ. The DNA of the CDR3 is TGCGCCAGCAGCCAGGGAGGCTTTGGTAATGAGCAGTTCTTC. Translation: CASSQGGFGNEQFF.